This T cell receptor beta chain was observed in a study of regulatory T cells in long-lasting Graves disease. For the study at large: Under 3 months of antithyroid drugs had been taken by newly diagnosed Graves' patients.

The time point is: newly diagnosed GD, antithyroid drugs for less than 3 months. With RNA extracted from PBMCs as input, the TCR library was made. The junction had 3 bases not matched to a gene; V was cut back by 4 bases and J by 0 bases. Germline CDR1 is SQVTM and CDR2 is ANQGSEA. This CDR3 contains 14 residues. General study findings and limits: Graves' patients with persistent disease showed TCR diversity lower than patients newly diagnosed.

The sample holds a few counts of this clonotype. Its antigen is still unknown. Assembly of TCR beta libraries relied on iRepertoire HTBI primers together with Arm-PCR of CDR3 regions. MiXCR, applied by TCRdb to the multiplex PCR reads, yields one record per CDR3 protein. Of around 400,000 distinct CDR3 sequences listed, around 15% are singletons. The specimen comprised peripheral blood mononuclear cells (PBMCs), sampled at new diagnosis, from a patient treated with antithyroid drugs. The source of this sequence is a female donor with Graves disease. This chain uses TRBV29-1 with TRBJ2-7; 10 nucleotides line up with TRBD1. For the CDR3, the DNA is TGCAGCGTTGGAGGGACAGGGGTCTCCTACGAGCAGTACTTC. Its translation is CSVGGTGVSYEQYF.